Only one count was recorded for the clone carrying this T cell receptor beta chain. Repertoires were generated with immunoSEQ multiplex PCR, while TCRdb's copy carries only in-frame clones and drops some. The sample holds about 100,000 clones, 89% seen once. The data are from a study of T cell responses to AZD1222 COVID-19 vaccine. The J segment lost 1 base and the V segment lost 6 bases, leaving 7 bases of the junction unmatched. The CDR3 contains 15 residues. Per germline, CDR1 LNHDA and CDR2 SQIVND (reference sequence). The chain carries TRBV19 and TRBJ2-3, with 7 positions matching TRBD2. This receptor was taken from an adult in good health. Source: peripheral blood, taken on day 0 of AZD1222 vaccination. In DNA form, the CDR3 reads TGTGCCAGTAGAACGGGACTAAGCCGCACAGATACGCAGTATTTT. Translated: CASRTGLSRTDTQYF.